This entry lists 22 T cell receptor beta chains sequenced from one sample in a study of blood T cell repertoires in COVID-19. Using immunoSEQ multiplex PCR, the repertoire was profiled, and TCRdb retains in-frame clones only, with some absent. The sample records about 200,000 clones, roughly 82% being singletons. Sequencing was done on a sample of peripheral blood. These receptors originate from a woman in her forties with acute or convalescent COVID-19.

The J gene is TRBJ1-5, the V gene TRBV2; a possible D gene is TRBD1 (5 bases). Germline CDR1 SNHLY, CDR2 FYNNEI. Trimming left V 7 bases short and J 3 bases short, with 13 bases between. This CDR3 spans 14 amino acids. The CDR3 is CASNARVDNQPQHF. In DNA form, the CDR3 reads TGTGCCAGCAACGCCAGGGTCGACAATCAGCCCCAGCATTTT.

The rearrangement joins TRBV2 to TRBJ2-5; TRBD2 might be the D (6 bases). V shed 5 bases and J shed 0 bases, with 13 bases lying between them. The CDR3 runs to 15 residues. Germline CDR1 SNHLY, CDR2 FYNNEI. CDR3: CASSSLREYQETQYF. The DNA of the CDR3 is TGTGCCAGCAGTTCTTTGCGGGAATACCAAGAGACCCAGTACTTC.

V usage is TRBV5-1 and J usage is TRBJ1-2; D remains unclear. There are 12 residues in the CDR3. Germline loops: CDR1 SGHRS, CDR2 YFSETQ. The V gene lost 5 bases and the J gene lost 7 bases, with 12 bases spanning the gap. CDR3 in DNA: TGCGCCAGCAGTGATACCCGAGGTGGCTACACCTTC. It codes for CASSDTRGGYTF.

There are a few counts of this clone. This chain connects TRBV7-9 to TRBJ1-2; D not certain. CDR3 length equals 12 residues. V was pared by 5 bases and J by 5 bases, with 9 bases between. The V gene's germline CDR1 is SEHNR and CDR2 FQNEAQ (reference sequence). CDR3: CASSEVWYGYTF. In DNA, the CDR3 is TGTGCCAGCAGCGAGGTTTGGTATGGCTACACCTTC.

This chain joins TRBV7-3 and TRBJ2-3; possible D gene TRBD2, 5 bases. V lost 5 bases to trimming and J lost 3 bases, with 12 bases between them. Germline CDR1 SGHTA, CDR2 FQGTGA. The CDR3 is 14 residues long. The CDR3 coding sequence is TGTGCCAGCAGCCGGCCGGAGGAAACAGATACGCAGTATTTT. This translates into CASSRPEETDTQYF.

The J gene is TRBJ1-1, the V gene TRBV5-5; 8 bases are shared with TRBD1. Germline V lookup: CDR1 SGHKS, CDR2 YYEKEE (reference sequence). CDR3 length: 14 amino acids. The J segment lost 2 bases and the V segment lost 7 bases, leaving 7 bases of the junction unmatched. The CDR3 is CASARGQGNTEAFF. The CDR3 DNA sequence: TGTGCCAGCGCTAGAGGACAGGGAAACACTGAAGCTTTCTTT.

The chain links TRBV6-5 to TRBJ2-3, with 7 positions matching TRBD2. This CDR3 has 15 residues. V lost 6 bases, J lost 3 bases, and 9 bases stayed unmatched. Per germline, CDR1 MNHEY and CDR2 SVGAGI. The CDR3: CASSARGVGTDTQYF. The CDR3 DNA reads TGTGCCAGCAGCGCCCGGGGGGTGGGGACAGATACGCAGTATTTT.

This clone has a handful of counts. The gene calls are TRBV11-3 and TRBJ2-1; TRBD2 agrees at 7 bases. Germline CDR1 SGHNT, CDR2 YENEEA. The length of the CDR3 is 13 residues. V was pared by 5 bases and J by 9 bases, with 7 bases of the junction left unmatched. The chain's CDR3 is CASSLEAGLEQFF. The DNA of the CDR3 is TGTGCCAGCAGCCTTGAAGCGGGACTTGAGCAGTTCTTC.

The genes are TRBV9 and TRBJ2-3, with 10 nucleotides matching TRBD2. CDR1 and CDR2 (germline): SGDLS, YYNGEE. V gave up 4 bases and J gave up 2 bases; unmatched junction bases: 10. The CDR3 loop spans 17 amino acids. For the CDR3, the DNA is TGTGCCAGCAGCCTAAGGGCTAGCGGGGGTTACACAGATACGCAGTATTTT. Protein product: CASSLRASGGYTDTQYF.

The chain combines TRBV7-6 with TRBJ2-5; TRBD1 is a possible D gene (6 bases). V shed 2 bases and J shed 4 bases, with 17 bases lying between them. Germline V gene lookup returns CDR1 SGHVS and CDR2 FNYEAQ. This CDR3 comprises 16 residues. Here the CDR3 DNA reads TGTGCCAGCAGCTTATGGGGGCAGGGTAGTGGAGAGACCCAGTACTTC. Its protein is CASSLWGQGSGETQYF.

The chain recombines TRBV19 with TRBJ1-5; 11 bases align to TRBD1. V gave up 3 bases and J gave up 6 bases; unmatched junction bases: 1. This CDR3 is 14 amino acids long. Germline CDR1 is LNHDA and CDR2 is SQIVND (reference sequence). The CDR3 sequence is CASSMGQGGQPQHF. The CDR3 bases are TGTGCCAGTAGTATGGGACAGGGGGGTCAGCCCCAGCATTTT. Complete variable domain (other parts from reference TRBV19 and TRBJ1-5): DGGITQSPKYLFRKEGQNVTLSCEQNLNHDAMYWYRQDPGQGLRLIYYSQIVNDFQKGDIAEGYSVSREKKESFPLTVTSAQKNPTAFYLCASSMGQGGQPQHFGDGTRLSIL.

On this clone: Other DNA variants within this sample encode the same CDR3. V usage is TRBV29-1 and J usage is TRBJ2-7; D unclear. Per the germline V gene, CDR1 is SQVTM and CDR2 is ANQGSEA. V was shortened by 1 base and J by 4 bases, with 5 bases between the two germline ends. The length of the CDR3 is 11 residues. CDR3 loop: CSVEGGYEQYF. DNA for the CDR3: TGCAGCGTTGAAGGCGGATACGAGCAGTACTTC.

This chain uses TRBV2 with TRBJ2-3; a possible D gene is TRBD2 (5 bases). The length of the CDR3 is 15 residues. Per germline, CDR1 SNHLY and CDR2 FYNNEI. Trimming took off 6 bases at V and 0 bases at J, with 13 bases between the two ends. The chain's CDR3 is CASRDPSRSTDTQYF. DNA of the CDR3: TGTGCCAGCAGAGACCCTAGCAGAAGCACAGATACGCAGTATTTT.

The chain uses TRBV19 and TRBJ2-1; maybe TRBD2 (7 bases). CDR1 and CDR2 (germline): LNHDA, SQIVND (reference sequence). The CDR3 consists of 15 residues. Trimming stripped 8 bases from V and 9 bases from J, with 23 bases between. CDR3 region: CASRLEGGLISEQFF. CDR3 sequence (DNA): TGTGCCAGTCGCCTCGAGGGGGGGCTTATAAGTGAGCAGTTCTTC.

The CDR3 reads CAWSVGGYTGELFF. For the CDR3, the DNA is TGTGCCTGGAGTGTCGGCGGGTACACCGGGGAGCTGTTTTTT. The V and J genes are TRBV30 and TRBJ2-2, with D possibly TRBD2 on 5 matching bases. CDR1 and CDR2 from the germline V gene are GTSNPN and SVGIG (reference sequence). This CDR3 contains 14 residues. Trimming left V 0 bases short and J 3 bases short, with 8 bases between.

The rearrangement uses TRBV6-2 or TRBV6-3 and TRBJ2-7; 9 positions agree with TRBD1. The CDR3 spans 16 residues. The V gene's germline CDR1 is MNHEY and CDR2 SVGEGT. The J segment lost 2 bases and the V segment lost 4 bases, leaving 9 bases of the junction unmatched. The CDR3 protein is CASSWDRVTPAYEQYF. Written as DNA, the CDR3 is TGTGCCAGCAGTTGGGACAGGGTTACACCCGCCTACGAGCAGTACTTC.

This rearrangement joins TRBV10-1 to TRBJ1-4; possibly TRBD1 for D (5 bases). This CDR3 has 13 residues. Looked up from germline, CDR1 is WNHNN and CDR2 is SYGVQD (reference sequence). Trimming cost V 4 bases and J 8 bases, with 11 bases left between them. In DNA form, the CDR3 reads TGCGCCAGCAGTGCCCGTCACAGGGAAAAACTGTTTTTT. Translating it yields CASSARHREKLFF.

This chain uses TRBV6-6 with TRBJ1-1; a weak D match, TRBD1 (5 bases). Germline lookup yields CDR1 MNHNY and CDR2 SVGAGI (reference sequence). The V end lost 2 bases, the J end lost 3 bases, and 13 bases lay between the germline ends. CDR3 length: 15 amino acids. CDR3 in amino acids: CASSYLQGGDTEAFF. DNA for the CDR3: TGTGCCAGCAGTTACCTCCAGGGTGGTGACACTGAAGCTTTCTTT.

This chain uses TRBV29-1 with TRBJ2-7, with 8 nucleotides matching TRBD1. CDR1 is SQVTM and CDR2 is ANQGSEA in the germline V gene. J lost 5 bases, V lost 2 bases, and 2 bases had no gene match. CDR3 length equals 12 residues. CDR3 bases: TGCAGCGTTGAACAGGGGGCAGACGAGCAGTACTTC. It is translated as CSVEQGADEQYF.

This clone has only one observation. This CDR3 reads CSVALEANQPQHF. CDR3 coding DNA: TGCAGCGTTGCTTTAGAGGCCAATCAGCCCCAGCATTTT. The V call is TRBV29-1, the J call TRBJ1-5; D is uncertain. V shed 4 bases and J shed 3 bases, with 10 bases lying between them. CDR3 length: 13 residues. Germline V gene data show CDR1 as SQVTM and CDR2 as ANQGSEA.

The J gene is TRBJ1-2, the V gene TRBV19; 7 bases agree with TRBD1. J gave up 0 bases and V 6 bases, and 4 bases lay outside the gene matches. The germline V gene encodes CDR1 LNHDA and CDR2 SQIVND (reference sequence). This CDR3 is 14 amino acids long. CDR3 sequence (DNA): TGTGCCAGTAGACAGGGGTCCGCTAACTATGGCTACACCTTC. This encodes CASRQGSANYGYTF.

Many counts were recorded for this clone. The V and J genes are TRBV9 and TRBJ2-2; TRBD1 aligns across 11 bases. The junction had 10 bases not matched to a gene; V was cut back by 4 bases and J by 5 bases. Per germline, CDR1 SGDLS and CDR2 YYNGEE. This CDR3 is 17 amino acids long. The CDR3 DNA reads as TGTGCCAGCAGCATAAAAGGACAGGGGGCTTGGACCGGGGAGCTGTTTTTT. This encodes CASSIKGQGAWTGELFF.